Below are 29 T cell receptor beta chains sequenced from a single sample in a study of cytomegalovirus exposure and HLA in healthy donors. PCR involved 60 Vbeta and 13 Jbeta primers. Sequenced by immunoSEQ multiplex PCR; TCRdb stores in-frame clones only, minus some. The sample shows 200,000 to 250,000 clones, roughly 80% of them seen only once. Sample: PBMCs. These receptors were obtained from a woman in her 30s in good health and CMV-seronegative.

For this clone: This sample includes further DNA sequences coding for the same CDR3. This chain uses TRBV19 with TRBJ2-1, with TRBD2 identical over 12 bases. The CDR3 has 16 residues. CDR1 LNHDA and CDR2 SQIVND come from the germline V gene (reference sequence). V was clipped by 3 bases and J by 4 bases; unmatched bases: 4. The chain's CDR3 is CASSIGLAGRYNEQFF. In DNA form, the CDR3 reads TGTGCCAGTAGTATCGGACTAGCGGGGAGGTACAATGAGCAGTTCTTC.

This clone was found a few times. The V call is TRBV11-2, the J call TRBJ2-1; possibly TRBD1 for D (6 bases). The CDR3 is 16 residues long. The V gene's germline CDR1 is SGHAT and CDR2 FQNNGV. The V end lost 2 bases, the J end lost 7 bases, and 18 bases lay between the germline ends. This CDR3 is CASSLFWPPDRNEQFF. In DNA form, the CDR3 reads TGTGCCAGCAGCTTATTTTGGCCTCCCGACAGGAATGAGCAGTTCTTC.

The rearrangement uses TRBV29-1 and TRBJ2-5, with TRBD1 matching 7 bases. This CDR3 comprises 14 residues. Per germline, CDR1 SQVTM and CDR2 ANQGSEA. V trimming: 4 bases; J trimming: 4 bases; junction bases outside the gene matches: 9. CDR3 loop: CSVGQPYRGETQYF. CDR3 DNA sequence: TGCAGCGTTGGCCAACCCTACAGGGGAGAGACCCAGTACTTC. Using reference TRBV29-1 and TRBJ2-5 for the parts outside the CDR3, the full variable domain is SAVISQKPSRDICQRGTSLTIQCQVDSQVTMMFWYRQQPGQSLTLIATANQGSEATYESGFVIDKFPISRPNLTFSTLTVSNMSPEDSSIYLCSVGQPYRGETQYFGPGTRLLVL.

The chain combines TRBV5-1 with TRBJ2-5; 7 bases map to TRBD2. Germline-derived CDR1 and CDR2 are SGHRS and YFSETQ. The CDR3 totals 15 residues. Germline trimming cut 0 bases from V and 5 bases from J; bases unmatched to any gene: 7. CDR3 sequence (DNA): TGCGCCAGCAGCTTGGGGCTGGGGAGGGCGGAGACCCAGTACTTC. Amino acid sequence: CASSLGLGRAETQYF.

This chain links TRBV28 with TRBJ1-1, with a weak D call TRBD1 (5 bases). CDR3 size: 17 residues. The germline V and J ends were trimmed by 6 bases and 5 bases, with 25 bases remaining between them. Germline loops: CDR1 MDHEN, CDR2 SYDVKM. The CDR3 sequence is CASSFLAGGVVGTEAFF. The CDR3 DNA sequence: TGTGCCAGCAGCTTCCTTGCCGGGGGGGTTGTAGGGACTGAAGCTTTCTTT.

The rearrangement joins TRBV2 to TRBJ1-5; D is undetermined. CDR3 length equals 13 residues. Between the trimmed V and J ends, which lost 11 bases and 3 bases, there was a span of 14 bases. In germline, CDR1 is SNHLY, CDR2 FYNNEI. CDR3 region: CAWREASNQPQHF. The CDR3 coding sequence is TGTGCCTGGAGAGAGGCCTCCAATCAGCCCCAGCATTTT.

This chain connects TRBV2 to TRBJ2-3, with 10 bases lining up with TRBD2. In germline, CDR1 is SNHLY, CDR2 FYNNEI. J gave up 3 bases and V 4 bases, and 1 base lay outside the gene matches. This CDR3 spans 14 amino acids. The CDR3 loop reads CASSGTSGTDTQYF. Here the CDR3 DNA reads TGTGCCAGCAGTGGGACTAGCGGTACAGATACGCAGTATTTT. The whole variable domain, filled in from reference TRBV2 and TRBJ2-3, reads EPEVTQTPSHQVTQMGQEVILRCVPISNHLYFYWYRQILGQKVEFLVSFYNNEISEKSEIFDDQFSVERPDGSNFTLKIRSTKLEDSAMYFCASSGTSGTDTQYFGPGTRLTVL.

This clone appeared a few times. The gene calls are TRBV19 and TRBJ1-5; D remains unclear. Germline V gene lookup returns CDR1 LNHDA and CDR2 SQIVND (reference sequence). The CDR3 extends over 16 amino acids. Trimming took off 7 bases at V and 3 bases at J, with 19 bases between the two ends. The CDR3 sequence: CASTEEPLDANQPQHF. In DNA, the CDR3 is TGTGCCAGTACGGAGGAGCCTTTGGATGCCAATCAGCCCCAGCATTTT.

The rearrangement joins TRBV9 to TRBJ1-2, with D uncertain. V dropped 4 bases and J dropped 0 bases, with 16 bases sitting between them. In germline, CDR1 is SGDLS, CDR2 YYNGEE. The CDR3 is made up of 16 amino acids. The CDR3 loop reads CASSPQLAGANYGYTF. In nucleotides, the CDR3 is TGTGCCAGCAGCCCCCAGTTGGCGGGAGCTAACTATGGCTACACCTTC. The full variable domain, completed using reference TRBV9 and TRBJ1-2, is DSGVTQTPKHLITATGQRVTLRCSPRSGDLSVYWYQQSLDQGLQFLIQYYNGEERAKGNILERFSAQQFPDLHSELNLSSLELGDSALYFCASSPQLAGANYGYTFGSGTRLTVV.

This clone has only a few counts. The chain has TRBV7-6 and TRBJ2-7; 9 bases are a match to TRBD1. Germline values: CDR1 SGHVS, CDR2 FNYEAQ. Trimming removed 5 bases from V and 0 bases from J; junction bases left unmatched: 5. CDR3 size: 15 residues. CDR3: CASSGGQGFSYEQYF. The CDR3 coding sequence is TGTGCCAGCAGCGGCGGACAGGGGTTCTCCTACGAGCAGTACTTC. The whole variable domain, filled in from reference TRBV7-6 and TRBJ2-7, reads GAGVSQSPRYKVTKRGQDVALRCDPISGHVSLYWYRQALGQGPEFLTYFNYEAQQDKSGLPNDRFSAERPEGSISTLTIQRTEQRDSAMYRCASSGGQGFSYEQYFGPGTRLTVT.

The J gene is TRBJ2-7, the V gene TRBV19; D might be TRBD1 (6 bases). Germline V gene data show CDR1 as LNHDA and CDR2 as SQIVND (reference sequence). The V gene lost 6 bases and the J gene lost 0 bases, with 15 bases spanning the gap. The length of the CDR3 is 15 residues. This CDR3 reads CASRATGRFSYEQYF. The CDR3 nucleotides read TGTGCCAGTAGGGCAACAGGGCGTTTCTCCTACGAGCAGTACTTC. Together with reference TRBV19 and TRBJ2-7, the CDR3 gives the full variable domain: DGGITQSPKYLFRKEGQNVTLSCEQNLNHDAMYWYRQDPGQGLRLIYYSQIVNDFQKGDIAEGYSVSREKKESFPLTVTSAQKNPTAFYLCASRATGRFSYEQYFGPGTRLTVT.

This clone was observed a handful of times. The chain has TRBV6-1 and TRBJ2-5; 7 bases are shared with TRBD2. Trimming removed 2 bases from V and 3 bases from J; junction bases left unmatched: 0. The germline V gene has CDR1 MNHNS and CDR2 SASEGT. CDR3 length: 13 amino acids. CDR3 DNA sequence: TGTGCCAGCAGTGAACTAGCGGAAGAGACCCAGTACTTC. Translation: CASSELAEETQYF.

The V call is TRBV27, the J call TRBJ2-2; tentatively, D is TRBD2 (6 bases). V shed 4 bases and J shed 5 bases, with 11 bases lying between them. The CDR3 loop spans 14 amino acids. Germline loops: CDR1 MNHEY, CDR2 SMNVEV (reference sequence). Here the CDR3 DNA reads TGTGCCAGCAGTTCTACTAGCTATACCGGGGAGCTGTTTTTT. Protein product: CASSSTSYTGELFF.

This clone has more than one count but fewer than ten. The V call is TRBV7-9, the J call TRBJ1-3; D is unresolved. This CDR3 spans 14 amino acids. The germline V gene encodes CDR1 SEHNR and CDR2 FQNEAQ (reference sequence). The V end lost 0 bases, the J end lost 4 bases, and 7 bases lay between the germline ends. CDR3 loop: CASSLALQGNTIYF. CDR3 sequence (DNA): TGTGCCAGCAGCTTAGCTCTCCAGGGAAACACCATATATTTT. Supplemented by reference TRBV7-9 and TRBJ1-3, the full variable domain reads DTGVSQNPRHKITKRGQNVTFRCDPISEHNRLYWYRQTLGQGPEFLTYFQNEAQLEKSRLLSDRFSAERPKGSFSTLEIQRTEQGDSAMYLCASSLALQGNTIYFGEGSWLTVV.

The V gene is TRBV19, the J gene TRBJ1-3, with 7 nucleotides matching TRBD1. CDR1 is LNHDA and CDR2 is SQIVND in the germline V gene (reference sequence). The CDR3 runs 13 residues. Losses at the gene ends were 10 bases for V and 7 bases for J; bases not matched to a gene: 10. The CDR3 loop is CATQGQPGNTIYF. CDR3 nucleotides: TGTGCCACCCAGGGACAGCCAGGGAACACCATATATTTT.

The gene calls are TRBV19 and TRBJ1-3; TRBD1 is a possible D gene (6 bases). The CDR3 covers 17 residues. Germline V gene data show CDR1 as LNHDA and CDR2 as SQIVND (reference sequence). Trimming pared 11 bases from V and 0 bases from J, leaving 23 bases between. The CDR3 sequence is CASLLKQGLFSGNTIYF. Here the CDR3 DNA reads TGTGCCTCCCTCCTAAAACAGGGCCTTTTCTCTGGAAACACCATATATTTT. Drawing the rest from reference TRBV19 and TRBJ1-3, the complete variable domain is DGGITQSPKYLFRKEGQNVTLSCEQNLNHDAMYWYRQDPGQGLRLIYYSQIVNDFQKGDIAEGYSVSREKKESFPLTVTSAQKNPTAFYLCASLLKQGLFSGNTIYFGEGSWLTVV.

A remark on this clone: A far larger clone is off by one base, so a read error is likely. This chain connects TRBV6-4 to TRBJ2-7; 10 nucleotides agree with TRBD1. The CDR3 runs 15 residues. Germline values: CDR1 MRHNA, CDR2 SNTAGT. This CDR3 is CASSDSTGGNSPLHF. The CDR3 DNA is TGTGCCAGCAGTGACTCGACAGGGGGCAATTCACCCCTCCACTTC.

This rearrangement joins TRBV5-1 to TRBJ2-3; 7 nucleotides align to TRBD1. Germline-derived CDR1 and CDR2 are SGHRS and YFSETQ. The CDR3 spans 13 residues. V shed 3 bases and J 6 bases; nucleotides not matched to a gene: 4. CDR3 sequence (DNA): TGCGCCAGCAGCTCCGAGGGGGCGGATACGCAGTATTTT. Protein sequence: CASSSEGADTQYF.

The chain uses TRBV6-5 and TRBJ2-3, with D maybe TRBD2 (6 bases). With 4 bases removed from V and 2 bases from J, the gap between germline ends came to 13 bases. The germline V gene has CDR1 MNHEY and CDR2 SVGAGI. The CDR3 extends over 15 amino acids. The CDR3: CASSSSSAHTDTQYF. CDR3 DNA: TGTGCCAGCAGTTCGTCTAGCGCTCACACAGATACGCAGTATTTT.

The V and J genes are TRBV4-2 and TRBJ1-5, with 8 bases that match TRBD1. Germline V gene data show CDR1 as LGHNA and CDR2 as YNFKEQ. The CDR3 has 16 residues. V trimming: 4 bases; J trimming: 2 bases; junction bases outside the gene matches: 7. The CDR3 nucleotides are TGTGCCAGCAGCCCGCAGGGGGCGAGGGGCAATCAGCCCCAGCATTTT. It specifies CASSPQGARGNQPQHF.

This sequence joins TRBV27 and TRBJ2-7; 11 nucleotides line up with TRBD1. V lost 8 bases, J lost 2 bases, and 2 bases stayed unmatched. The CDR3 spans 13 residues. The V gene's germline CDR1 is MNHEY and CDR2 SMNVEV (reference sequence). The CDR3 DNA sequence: TGTGCCAGCGGACAGGGGGCGACCTACGAGCAGTACTTC. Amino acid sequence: CASGQGATYEQYF.

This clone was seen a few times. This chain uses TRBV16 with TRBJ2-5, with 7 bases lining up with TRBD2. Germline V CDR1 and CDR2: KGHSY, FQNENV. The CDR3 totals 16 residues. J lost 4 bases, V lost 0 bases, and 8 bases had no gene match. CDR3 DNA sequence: TGTGCCAGCAGCCAATCGCAGGCTAGCGGCGGAGAGACCCAGTACTTC. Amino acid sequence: CASSQSQASGGETQYF.

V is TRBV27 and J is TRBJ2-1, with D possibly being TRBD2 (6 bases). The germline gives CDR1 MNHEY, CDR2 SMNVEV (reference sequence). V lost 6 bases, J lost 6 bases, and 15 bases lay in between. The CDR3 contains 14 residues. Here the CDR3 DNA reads TGTGCCAGCAGACGGGGGTTTCGGATCAATGAGCAGTTCTTC. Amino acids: CASRRGFRINEQFF.

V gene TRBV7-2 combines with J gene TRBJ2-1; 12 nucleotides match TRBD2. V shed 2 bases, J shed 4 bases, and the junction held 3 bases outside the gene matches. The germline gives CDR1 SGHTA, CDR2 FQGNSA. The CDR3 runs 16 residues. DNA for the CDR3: TGTGCCAGCAGCTTAACTAGCGGGAGGTCGTACAATGAGCAGTTCTTC. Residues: CASSLTSGRSYNEQFF.

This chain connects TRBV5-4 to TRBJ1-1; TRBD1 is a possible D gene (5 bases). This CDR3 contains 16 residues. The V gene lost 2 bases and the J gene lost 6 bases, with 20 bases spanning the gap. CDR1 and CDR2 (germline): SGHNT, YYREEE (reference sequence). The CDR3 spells CASSFPSGQRGAEAFF. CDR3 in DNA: TGTGCCAGCAGCTTCCCCAGCGGACAACGGGGGGCTGAAGCTTTCTTT.

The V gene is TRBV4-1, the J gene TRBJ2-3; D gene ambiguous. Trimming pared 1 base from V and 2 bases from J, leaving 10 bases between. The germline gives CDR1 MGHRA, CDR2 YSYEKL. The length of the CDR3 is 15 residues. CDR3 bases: TGCGCCAGCAGCCAAGTTTCAGATTACACAGATACGCAGTATTTT. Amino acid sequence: CASSQVSDYTDTQYF.

In nucleotides, the CDR3 is TGCGCCAGCAGCCACTCGGGACAGACAGGTGAAAAACTGTTTTTT. This encodes CASSHSGQTGEKLFF. This chain connects TRBV4-1 to TRBJ1-4, with 7 bases lining up with TRBD1. Germline lookup yields CDR1 MGHRA and CDR2 YSYEKL. The CDR3 has 15 residues. V shed 3 bases, J shed 7 bases, and the junction held 8 bases outside the gene matches.

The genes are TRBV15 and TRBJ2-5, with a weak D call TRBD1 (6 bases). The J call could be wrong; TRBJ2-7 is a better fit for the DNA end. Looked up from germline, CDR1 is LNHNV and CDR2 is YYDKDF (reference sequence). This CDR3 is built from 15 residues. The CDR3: CATSRVLQGGDEQYF. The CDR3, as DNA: TGTGCCACCAGCAGAGTGCTACAGGGCGGCGACGAGCAGTACTTC.

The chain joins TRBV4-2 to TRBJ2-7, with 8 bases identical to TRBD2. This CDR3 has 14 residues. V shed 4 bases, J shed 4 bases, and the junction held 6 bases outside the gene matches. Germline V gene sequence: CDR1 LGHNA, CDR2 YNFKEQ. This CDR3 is CASSPSGGPYEQYF. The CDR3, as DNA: TGTGCCAGCAGCCCAAGCGGGGGACCATACGAGCAGTACTTC.